These T cell receptor beta chains were read from a single sample in a study of cytomegalovirus exposure and HLA in healthy donors. Repertoires were generated with immunoSEQ multiplex PCR, while TCRdb's copy carries only in-frame clones and drops some. Here the sample spans about 190,000 clones, about 85% being singletons. The sequenced sample consisted of PBMCs. The receptors originated from a man in his fifties in good health and CMV-seronegative. Each CDR3 is given with its conserved first and last residue. The D gene is left open where the match is weak. Expanded clones get a size class; other rows say once, few or many, or leave the size out.

CDR3aa: CASSSQATYEQYF
CDR3nt: TGTGCCAGTAGTTCACAGGCTACCTACGAGCAGTACTTC
abundance: -
j_gene: TRBJ2-7
d_gene: -
v_gene: TRBV19

CDR3aa: CASSLTGASGNTIYF
CDR3nt: TGTGCCAGCAGCTTGACAGGCGCCTCTGGAAACACCATATATTTT
abundance: -
j_gene: TRBJ1-3
d_gene: -
v_gene: TRBV7-2

CDR3aa: CASHEAGTNTGELFF
CDR3nt: TGTGCCAGCCACGAGGCTGGGACTAACACCGGGGAGCTGTTTTTT
abundance: -
j_gene: TRBJ2-2
d_gene: -
v_gene: TRBV6-5

CDR3aa: CASGIGGGTNEQFF
CDR3nt: TGTGCCAGTGGAATCGGCGGGGGGACCAATGAGCAGTTCTTC
abundance: many
j_gene: TRBJ2-1
d_gene: TRBD2
v_gene: TRBV19

CDR3aa: CASSSRTDSTDTQYF
CDR3nt: TGTGCCAGCAGCTCCCGGACCGACAGTACAGATACGCAGTATTTT
abundance: -
j_gene: TRBJ2-3
d_gene: -
v_gene: TRBV5-5

CDR3aa: CASSFDRDNTEAFF
CDR3nt: TGTGCCAGCAGTTTCGACAGAGACAACACTGAAGCTTTCTTT
abundance: few
j_gene: TRBJ1-1
d_gene: -
v_gene: TRBV27

CDR3aa: CASGLVLGQGYNEQFF
CDR3nt: TGTGCTAGTGGTTTGGTATTGGGACAGGGTTACAATGAGCAGTTCTTC
abundance: -
j_gene: TRBJ2-1
d_gene: TRBD1
v_gene: TRBV12-5

CDR3aa: CASSPGQGVRNTEAFF
CDR3nt: TGTGCCAGCAGCCCAGGACAGGGGGTAAGGAACACTGAAGCTTTCTTT
abundance: -
j_gene: TRBJ1-1
d_gene: TRBD1
v_gene: TRBV11-2

CDR3aa: CASSFRRGGYNSPLHF
CDR3nt: TGTGCCAGCAGCTTTCGCAGGGGTGGCTATAATTCACCCCTCCACTTT
abundance: -
j_gene: TRBJ1-6
d_gene: -
v_gene: TRBV12-1

CDR3aa: CASGESNQPQHF
CDR3nt: TGTGCCAGCGGGGAGAGCAATCAGCCCCAGCATTTT
abundance: -
j_gene: TRBJ1-5
d_gene: -
v_gene: TRBV27

CDR3aa: CASHGGISIYF
CDR3nt: TGTGCCAGCCACGGGGGGATCTCCATATATTTT
abundance: -
j_gene: TRBJ1-3
d_gene: -
v_gene: TRBV6-5

CDR3aa: CASSPRAETLHF
CDR3nt: TGTGCCAGCTCACCACGAGCGGAAACCCTCCACTTT
abundance: -
j_gene: TRBJ1-6
d_gene: -
v_gene: TRBV18

CDR3aa: CASKTSGGYTDTQYF
CDR3nt: TGTGCCAGTAAGACTAGCGGGGGGTACACAGATACGCAGTATTTT
abundance: -
j_gene: TRBJ2-3
d_gene: TRBD2
v_gene: TRBV19

CDR3aa: CASSGGQGANYGYTF
CDR3nt: TGTGCCAGCAGTGGCGGACAGGGGGCTAACTATGGCTACACCTTC
abundance: few
j_gene: TRBJ1-2
d_gene: TRBD1
v_gene: TRBV2

CDR3aa: CASSIRMTGNQETQYF
CDR3nt: TGTGCCAGCAGTATAAGGATGACAGGGAATCAAGAGACCCAGTACTTC
abundance: -
j_gene: TRBJ2-5
d_gene: TRBD1
v_gene: TRBV27

CDR3aa: CASSLGTSSGNTIYF
CDR3nt: TGTGCCAGCAGCTTAGGCACTAGCTCTGGGAACACCATATATTTT
abundance: -
j_gene: TRBJ1-3
d_gene: -
v_gene: TRBV7-8

CDR3aa: CASREGSMNTEAFF
CDR3nt: TGTGCCAGCAGGGAAGGGAGCATGAACACTGAAGCTTTCTTT
abundance: -
j_gene: TRBJ1-1
d_gene: -
v_gene: TRBV5-4

CDR3aa: CASSKGGSSYNEQFF
CDR3nt: TGTGCCAGCAGCAAGGGGGGAAGTTCATACAATGAGCAGTTCTTC
abundance: -
j_gene: TRBJ2-1
d_gene: -
v_gene: TRBV21-1

CDR3aa: CASSPSLGGGRIGELFF
CDR3nt: TGTGCCAGCAGCCCATCGTTGGGCGGGGGGAGGATCGGGGAGCTGTTTTTT
abundance: -
j_gene: TRBJ2-2
d_gene: TRBD2
v_gene: TRBV11-2

CDR3aa: CASRRSGGNTGELFF
CDR3nt: TGTGCCAGCAGAAGGAGCGGGGGGAACACCGGGGAGCTGTTTTTT
abundance: -
j_gene: TRBJ2-2
d_gene: TRBD2
v_gene: TRBV2

CDR3aa: CAISEGQRNTEAFF
CDR3nt: TGTGCCATCAGTGAGGGACAGAGGAACACTGAAGCTTTCTTT
abundance: few
j_gene: TRBJ1-1
d_gene: -
v_gene: TRBV10-3

CDR3aa: CASSPTSSGGGNSPLHF
CDR3nt: TGTGCCAGCTCACCAACCTCTTCAGGGGGTGGCAATTCACCCCTCCACTTT
abundance: -
j_gene: TRBJ1-6
d_gene: TRBD1
v_gene: TRBV18

CDR3aa: CASSPQTGLDQPQHF
CDR3nt: TGTGCCAGCAGCCCACAGACAGGGCTGGATCAGCCCCAGCATTTT
abundance: few
j_gene: TRBJ1-5
d_gene: TRBD1
v_gene: TRBV7-2

CDR3aa: CASSSTSLAGGGYEQYF
CDR3nt: TGTGCCAGCAGCTCGACTTCCTTAGCGGGGGGCGGGTACGAGCAGTACTTC
abundance: -
j_gene: TRBJ2-7
d_gene: TRBD2
v_gene: TRBV13

CDR3aa: CASSTDSVEQYF
CDR3nt: TGTGCCAGCAGCACCGACAGTGTTGAGCAGTACTTC
abundance: -
j_gene: TRBJ2-7
d_gene: -
v_gene: TRBV11-2

CDR3aa: CASSDSTDYNSPPHF
CDR3nt: TGTGCCAGCAGCGACTCGACGGACTATAATTCACCCCCCCACTTT
abundance: -
j_gene: TRBJ1-6
d_gene: -
v_gene: TRBV14

CDR3aa: CASSLGTAPMNTEAFF
CDR3nt: TGTGCCAGCAGCTTGGGGACAGCCCCCATGAACACTGAAGCTTTCTTT
abundance: -
j_gene: TRBJ1-1
d_gene: TRBD1
v_gene: TRBV7-9

CDR3aa: CAISESTGQGAYGYTF
CDR3nt: TGTGCCATCAGTGAGTCAACGGGACAGGGTGCCTATGGCTACACCTTC
abundance: -
j_gene: TRBJ1-2
d_gene: TRBD1
v_gene: TRBV10-3

CDR3aa: CASTPTGGSSPLHF
CDR3nt: TGTGCCAGTACCCCGACAGGGGGCAGTTCACCCCTCCACTTT
abundance: once
j_gene: TRBJ1-6
d_gene: TRBD1
v_gene: TRBV19

CDR3aa: CASSQDTGTRQYF
CDR3nt: TGTGCCAGCAGCCAAGATACAGGGACCAGGCAGTACTTC
abundance: -
j_gene: TRBJ2-7
d_gene: -
v_gene: TRBV14

CDR3aa: CASSPPPGDHSPLHF
CDR3nt: TGTGCCAGCTCACCACCGCCAGGGGATCATTCACCCCTCCACTTT
abundance: -
j_gene: TRBJ1-6
d_gene: -
v_gene: TRBV18

CDR3aa: CASSGTGRNTGELFF
CDR3nt: TGTGCCAGCAGCGGGACAGGGAGGAACACCGGGGAGCTGTTTTTT
abundance: -
j_gene: TRBJ2-2
d_gene: TRBD1
v_gene: TRBV5-6

CDR3aa: CASSLDYTGSNYGYTF
CDR3nt: TGTGCCAGCAGCTTGGATTATACGGGATCTAACTATGGCTACACCTTC
abundance: -
j_gene: TRBJ1-2
d_gene: -
v_gene: TRBV5-5

CDR3aa: CASALYSVYEQYF
CDR3nt: TGTGCCAGCGCGCTTTACTCTGTCTACGAGCAGTACTTC
abundance: few
j_gene: TRBJ2-7
d_gene: -
v_gene: TRBV6-6

CDR3aa: CATGSGATYEQYF
CDR3nt: TGTGCCACAGGTAGCGGGGCCACCTACGAGCAGTACTTC
abundance: -
j_gene: TRBJ2-7
d_gene: TRBD2
v_gene: TRBV13

CDR3aa: CASSVESSGRDEQYF
CDR3nt: TGTGCCAGCAGCGTAGAGAGTAGCGGGCGGGACGAGCAGTACTTC
abundance: -
j_gene: TRBJ2-7
d_gene: TRBD2
v_gene: TRBV7-9

CDR3aa: CAWKGVNEKLFF
CDR3nt: TGTGCCTGGAAAGGGGTAAATGAAAAACTGTTTTTT
abundance: -
j_gene: TRBJ1-4
d_gene: -
v_gene: TRBV30

CDR3aa: CASSQGRVAEKLFF
CDR3nt: TGTGCCAGCAGCCAAGGCAGGGTGGCTGAAAAACTGTTTTTT
abundance: -
j_gene: TRBJ1-4
d_gene: -
v_gene: TRBV4-2

CDR3aa: CASRLDRAPYEQYF
CDR3nt: TGTGCCAGCCGCCTAGACAGGGCGCCCTACGAGCAGTACTTC
abundance: -
j_gene: TRBJ2-7
d_gene: TRBD1
v_gene: TRBV13

CDR3aa: CASSTNSNQPQHF
CDR3nt: TGTGCCAGCAGCACAAATAGCAATCAGCCCCAGCATTTT
abundance: -
j_gene: TRBJ1-5
d_gene: -
v_gene: TRBV7-9

CDR3aa: CASSEISGGSTGELFF
CDR3nt: TGTGCCAGCAGCGAAATAAGCGGGGGGTCGACCGGGGAGCTGTTTTTT
abundance: -
j_gene: TRBJ2-2
d_gene: TRBD2
v_gene: TRBV6-4

CDR3aa: CASSLGDRVQETQYF
CDR3nt: TGCGCCAGCAGCTTGGGGGACAGAGTGCAAGAGACCCAGTACTTC
abundance: -
j_gene: TRBJ2-5
d_gene: TRBD1
v_gene: TRBV5-1